The 2 T cell receptor beta chains listed next were all sequenced from one sample in a study of monozygotic twins with inflammatory bowel disease. Reanalyzing the 5' RACE reads, TCRdb keeps one entry per CDR3 protein, without DNA. Recorded for this sample: approximately 400,000 distinct CDR3 sequences. Specimen: blood. Receptors were obtained from a human donor with ulcerative colitis or Crohn's disease, or a healthy co-twin of an affected twin (not recorded which).

The chain combines TRBV7-9 with TRBJ2-7; lacking DNA, the TRBD1 call made by TCRdb goes unchecked. Looked up from germline, CDR1 is SEHNR and CDR2 is FQNEAQ (reference sequence). The CDR3 is made up of 14 amino acids. The CDR3 region is CASSQDRDRREQYF.

The chain employs TRBV6-6 and TRBJ1-4; TCRdb proposes TRBD1, but this gene call is untestable without DNA. This CDR3 is built from 12 residues. Germline loops: CDR1 MNHNY, CDR2 SVGAGI (reference sequence). Here the CDR3 reads CASLGSGEKLFF.